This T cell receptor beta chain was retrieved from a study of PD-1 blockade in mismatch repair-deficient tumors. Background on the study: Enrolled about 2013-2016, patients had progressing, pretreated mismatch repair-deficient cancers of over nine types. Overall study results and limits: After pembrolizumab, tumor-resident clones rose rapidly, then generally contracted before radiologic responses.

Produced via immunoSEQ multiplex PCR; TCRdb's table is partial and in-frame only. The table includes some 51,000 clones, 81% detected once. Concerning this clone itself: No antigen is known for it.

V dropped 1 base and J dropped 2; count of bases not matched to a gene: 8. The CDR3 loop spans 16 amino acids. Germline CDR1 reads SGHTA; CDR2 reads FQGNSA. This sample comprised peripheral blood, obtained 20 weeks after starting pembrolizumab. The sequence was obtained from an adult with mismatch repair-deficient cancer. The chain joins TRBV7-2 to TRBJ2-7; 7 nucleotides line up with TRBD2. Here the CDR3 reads CASSLVLAGVPYEQYF. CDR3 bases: TGTGCCAGCAGCTTAGTTCTGGCGGGAGTTCCCTACGAGCAGTACTTC.